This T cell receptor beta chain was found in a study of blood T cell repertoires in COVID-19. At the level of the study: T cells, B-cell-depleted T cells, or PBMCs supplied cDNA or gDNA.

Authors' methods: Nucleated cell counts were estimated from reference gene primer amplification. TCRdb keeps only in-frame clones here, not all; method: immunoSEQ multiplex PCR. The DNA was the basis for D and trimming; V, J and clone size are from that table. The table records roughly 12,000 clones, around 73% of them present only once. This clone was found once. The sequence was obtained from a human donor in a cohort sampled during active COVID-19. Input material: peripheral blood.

CDR3 sequence reads: CAWSVKGAGSQQETQYF. DNA for the CDR3: TGTGCCTGGAGTGTAAAAGGTGCGGGGAGTCAGCAAGAGACCCAGTACTTC. This rearrangement joins TRBV30 to TRBJ2-5, with D tentatively TRBD2 (6 bases). This CDR3 has 17 residues. In germline, CDR1 is GTSNPN, CDR2 SVGIG (reference sequence). The V and J ends lost 0 bases and 2 bases respectively, with 19 bases between them.